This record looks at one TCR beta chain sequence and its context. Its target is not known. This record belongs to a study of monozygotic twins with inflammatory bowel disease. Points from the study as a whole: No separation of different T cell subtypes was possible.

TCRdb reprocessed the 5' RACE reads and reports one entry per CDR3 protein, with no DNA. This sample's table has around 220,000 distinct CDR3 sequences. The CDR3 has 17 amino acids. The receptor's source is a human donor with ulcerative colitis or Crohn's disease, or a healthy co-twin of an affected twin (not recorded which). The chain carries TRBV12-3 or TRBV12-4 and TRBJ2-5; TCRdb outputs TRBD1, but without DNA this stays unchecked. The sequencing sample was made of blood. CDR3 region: CASRTSGTGPFWETQYF.